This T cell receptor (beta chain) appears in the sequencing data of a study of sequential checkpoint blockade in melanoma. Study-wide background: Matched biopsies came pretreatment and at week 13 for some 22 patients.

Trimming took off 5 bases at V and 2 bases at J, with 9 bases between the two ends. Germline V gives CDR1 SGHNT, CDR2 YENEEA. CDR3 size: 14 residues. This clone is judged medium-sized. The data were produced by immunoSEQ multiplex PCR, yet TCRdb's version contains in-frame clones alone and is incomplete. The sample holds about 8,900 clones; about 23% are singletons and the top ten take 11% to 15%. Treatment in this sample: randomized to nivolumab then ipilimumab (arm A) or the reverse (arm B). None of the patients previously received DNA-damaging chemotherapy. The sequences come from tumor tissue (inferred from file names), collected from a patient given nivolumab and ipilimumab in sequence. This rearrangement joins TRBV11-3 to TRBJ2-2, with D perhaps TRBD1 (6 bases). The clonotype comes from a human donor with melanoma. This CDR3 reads CASSQGGNTGELFF. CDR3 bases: TGTGCCAGCAGCCAAGGGGGTAACACCGGGGAGCTGTTTTTT.